This TCR beta chain was found in a study of tumor-infiltrating lymphocytes in primary liver carcinoma. As for the study in general: Men as well as women, aged 30 to 69 years, made up the patients. Study results and limitations: The use of bulk unsorted samples meant that CD4+ and CD8+ repertoires were not compared.

From around 0.5 ug of total RNA, TCR beta-specific cDNA was reverse-transcribed using a constant-region primer. ARM-PCR, slightly modified, supplied the TCR beta libraries through three nested multiplex PCR rounds. The first two PCR rounds, around 11 cycles each, used TRBV1-TRBV30 forward primers and a C-beta reverse primer. TCRdb independently ran MiXCR on the multiplex PCR reads; one entry per CDR3 protein. The sample consists of 300,000 to 350,000 distinct CDR3 sequences, 45% to 70% of them appearing once. In this sample, this clonotype turned up once. The antigen is not known. Germline V gives CDR1 MGHRA, CDR2 YSYEKL. The CDR3 has 16 residues. Unmatched junction bases numbered 11, after V lost 3 bases and J lost 10 bases. Unsorted whole blood served as the source of blood RNA, and germline DNA was extracted as well.

The specimen was peripheral blood. The source is a woman aged 25-40 years with primary liver carcinoma and hepatitis B virus infection. The V call is TRBV4-1, the J call TRBJ2-1; 11 bases align to TRBD2. DNA for the CDR3: TGCGCCAGCAGCCATGCTAGCGGGAGGTCTCGCAAAGAGCAGTTCTTC. Its protein product is CASSHASGRSRKEQFF.